This TCR beta chain was sequenced for a study of T cell repertoires in cytomegalovirus infection. Study as a whole: CMV infection and matching HLA type were both indicated by public TCR beta signatures. Findings and caveats of the study: In two of eight donors, the top clonotype was HLA-C-restricted CMV-specific. Cumulative frequency of public TCR beta families picked out carriers of CMV plus the relevant HLA.

Germline V CDR1 and CDR2: MNHEY, SVGAGI. The J segment lost 5 bases and the V segment lost 3 bases, leaving 4 bases of the junction unmatched. There are 15 residues in the CDR3. TCRdb re-called the reads through MiXCR, storing one row per CDR3 protein. The sample lists approximately 500,000 distinct CDR3 sequences, about 33% occurring once. This clonotype was seen only once. Its antigen remains unknown. The input for sequencing was cultured PBMCs, taken from culture after CMV antigen stimulation. The receptor was isolated from a human donor in good health (CMV status not recorded). Some clones in this sample may be carry-over from other donors' samples. V is TRBV6-5 and J is TRBJ2-1, with TRBD2 matching over 10 bases. The CDR3 DNA follows: TGTGCCAGCAGTTATATGAGCGGGAGGGACAATGAGCAGTTCTTC. The encoded protein is CASSYMSGRDNEQFF.